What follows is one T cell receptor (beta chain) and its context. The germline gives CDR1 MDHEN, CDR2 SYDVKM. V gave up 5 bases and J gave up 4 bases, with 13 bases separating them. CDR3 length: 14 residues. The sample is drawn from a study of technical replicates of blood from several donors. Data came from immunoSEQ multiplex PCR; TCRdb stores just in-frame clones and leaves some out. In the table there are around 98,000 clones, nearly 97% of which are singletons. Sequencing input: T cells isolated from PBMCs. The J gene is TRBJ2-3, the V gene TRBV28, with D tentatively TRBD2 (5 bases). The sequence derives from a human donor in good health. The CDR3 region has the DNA TGTGCCAGCAGTCAAACGGGGAGCGCAGATACGCAGTATTTT. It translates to CASSQTGSADTQYF.